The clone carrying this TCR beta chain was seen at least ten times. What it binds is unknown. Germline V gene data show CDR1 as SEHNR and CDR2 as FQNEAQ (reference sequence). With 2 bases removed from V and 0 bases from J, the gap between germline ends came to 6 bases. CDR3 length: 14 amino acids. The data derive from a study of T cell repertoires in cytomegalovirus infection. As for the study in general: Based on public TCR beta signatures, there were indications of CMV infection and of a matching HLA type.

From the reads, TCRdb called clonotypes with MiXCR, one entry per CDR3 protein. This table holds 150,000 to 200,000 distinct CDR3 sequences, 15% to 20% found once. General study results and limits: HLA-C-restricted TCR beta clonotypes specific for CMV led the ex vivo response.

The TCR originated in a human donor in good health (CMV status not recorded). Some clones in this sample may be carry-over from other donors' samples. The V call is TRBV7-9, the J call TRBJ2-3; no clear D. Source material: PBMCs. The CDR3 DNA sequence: TGTGCCAGCAGCTTATCCCATAGCACAGATACGCAGTATTTT. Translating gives CASSLSHSTDTQYF.